The 23 T cell receptor beta chains given below trace back to one sample, sequenced in a study of blood T cell repertoires in COVID-19. Some clones are missing from TCRdb's copy, which holds only in-frame ones; the method was immunoSEQ multiplex PCR. The sample has 150,000 to 200,000 clones, about 85% seen once. What was sequenced was peripheral blood. These receptors were collected from a person aged 65-85 years with COVID-19, enrolled during active disease.

V and J are TRBV18 and TRBJ2-7; maybe TRBD1 (5 bases). The CDR3 length is 13 residues. CDR1 KGHSH and CDR2 LQKENI come from the germline V gene. V was pared by 0 bases and J by 6 bases, with 9 bases between. CDR3 loop: CASSPPTVIEQYF. CDR3 nucleotide sequence: TGTGCCAGCTCACCACCGACAGTCATCGAGCAGTACTTC.

The chain combines TRBV18 with TRBJ1-5, with 9 bases aligning to TRBD1. The CDR3 is 16 amino acids. The germline V gene has CDR1 KGHSH and CDR2 LQKENI. The J segment lost 7 bases and the V segment lost 3 bases, leaving 10 bases of the junction unmatched. In DNA, the CDR3 is TGTGCCAGCTCACCGGGATCTGGGACAGGGAACCAGCCCCAGCATTTT. Its translation: CASSPGSGTGNQPQHF.

The table lists this clone with a count of one. The J gene is TRBJ1-5, the V gene TRBV19, with TRBD1 as a possible D gene (6 bases). Trimming shortened V by 8 bases and J by 4 bases, and 15 bases separated the two germline ends. CDR1 and CDR2 from the germline V gene are LNHDA and SQIVND (reference sequence). This CDR3 spans 14 amino acids. CDR3 nucleotide sequence: TGTGCCAGTTTTTCAGGGGCTGGAAATCAGCCCCAGCATTTT. Translation: CASFSGAGNQPQHF.

This clone has just a few counts. The J gene is TRBJ2-7, the V gene TRBV3-1 (or the pseudogene TRBV3-2), with 10 bases fitting TRBD1. This CDR3 contains 19 residues. J was trimmed by 2 bases and V by 4 bases; bases with no gene match: 17. In germline, CDR1 is LGHDT, CDR2 YNNKEL (reference sequence). The CDR3, as DNA: TGTGCCAGCAGCCCTAACTCCGGGACAGGGGTCGGGTTCGCCTACGAGCAGTACTTC. It specifies CASSPNSGTGVGFAYEQYF.

This chain's CDR3 is CASSFTEQGSYEQYF. CDR3 nucleotides: TGTGCCAGCAGCTTTACCGAACAGGGCTCCTACGAGCAGTACTTC. This chain links TRBV7-6 with TRBJ2-7, with a possible D match to TRBD1 (6 bases). The CDR3 runs 15 residues. Trimming removed 3 bases at V and 0 bases at J, with 12 bases between. CDR1 and CDR2 from the germline V gene are SGHVS and FNYEAQ.

The chain carries TRBV5-6 and TRBJ1-3; 7 nucleotides agree with TRBD1. With V trimmed by 7 bases and J by 4 bases, 8 bases remained unmatched. The CDR3 runs to 14 residues. Germline CDR1 reads SGHDT; CDR2 reads YYEEEE. In DNA form, the CDR3 reads TGTGCCAGCTCCCGACAGGGAGCGGGAAACACCATATATTTT. It encodes CASSRQGAGNTIYF.

The chain is built from TRBV5-1 and TRBJ2-2; D possibly corresponds to TRBD2 (7 bases). V dropped 4 bases and J dropped 1 base, with 14 bases sitting between them. The germline V gene has CDR1 SGHRS and CDR2 YFSETQ. The CDR3 is 16 amino acids. The CDR3 here is CASSPRGAKNTGELFF. CDR3 sequence (DNA): TGCGCCAGCAGCCCCCGGGGGGCCAAGAACACCGGGGAGCTGTTTTTT.

The rearrangement uses TRBV28 and TRBJ1-2, with 9 positions matching TRBD1. Trimming took 6 bases from V and 8 from J; bases not matched to a gene: 4. The CDR3 has 12 residues. Germline assignment: CDR1 MDHEN and CDR2 SYDVKM. CDR3 amino acids: CASRQGAPGYTF. CDR3 sequence (DNA): TGTGCCAGCAGACAGGGGGCACCCGGCTACACCTTC.

This clone was counted once. The chain carries TRBV4-3 and TRBJ2-1; 7 nucleotides line up with TRBD2. Germline assignment: CDR1 LGHNA and CDR2 YSLEER. CDR3 length: 16 residues. V lost 0 bases and J lost 7; bases outside the gene matches: 9. In nucleotides, the CDR3 is TGCGCCAGCAGCCAAGATATGCTAGCGGAAAAAAATGAGCAGTTCTTC. This encodes CASSQDMLAEKNEQFF.

This clone has a handful of counts. The chain has TRBV29-1 and TRBJ1-2, with 9 bases lining up with TRBD1. Germline values: CDR1 SQVTM, CDR2 ANQGSEA. The CDR3 consists of 13 residues. V shed 7 bases and J 6 bases; nucleotides not matched to a gene: 9. The CDR3 DNA follows: TGCAGCGGTATGGACAGGGGATGGGATGGCTACACCTTC. Residues: CSGMDRGWDGYTF.

The chain couples TRBV25-1 to TRBJ2-3, with a possible D match to TRBD1 (6 bases). V was shortened by 1 base and J by 6 bases, with 11 bases between the two germline ends. The CDR3 contains 14 residues. Germline V gene lookup returns CDR1 MGHDK and CDR2 SYGVNS. The CDR3 region has the DNA TGTGCCAGCAGTGAATTAGGGGGTGGGGATACGCAGTATTTT. Amino acid sequence: CASSELGGGDTQYF.

The CDR3 protein is CASSSTLSGANVLTF. The CDR3 DNA is TGCGCCAGCAGCTCGACTCTGTCTGGGGCCAACGTCCTGACTTTC. J is TRBJ2-6 and V is TRBV5-1, with unresolved D. The CDR3 is made up of 15 amino acids. V lost 3 bases to trimming and J lost 1 base, with 8 bases between them. CDR1 SGHRS and CDR2 YFSETQ come from the germline V gene.

The J gene is TRBJ2-2, the V gene TRBV6-4; TRBD2 aligns across 7 bases. Germline V lookup: CDR1 MRHNA, CDR2 SNTAGT. V lost 4 bases, J lost 4 bases, and 3 bases stayed unmatched. The CDR3 runs 14 residues. In DNA, the CDR3 is TGTGCCAGCAGTGCTAGCGGCCCCACCGGGGAGCTGTTTTTT. Translated, it gives CASSASGPTGELFF.

The CDR3 DNA is TGTGCCAGCAGGATAACTAGCGGGGGGGTTGAGACCCAGTACTTC. As protein: CASRITSGGVETQYF. The genes are TRBV2 and TRBJ2-5, with 13 bases lining up with TRBD2. Trimming at V came to 6 bases and at J to 5 bases, leaving 6 bases not matched to a gene. This CDR3 spans 15 amino acids. Germline assignment: CDR1 SNHLY and CDR2 FYNNEI. Based on the CDR3 plus reference TRBV2 and TRBJ2-5, the full variable domain is EPEVTQTPSHQVTQMGQEVILRCVPISNHLYFYWYRQILGQKVEFLVSFYNNEISEKSEIFDDQFSVERPDGSNFTLKIRSTKLEDSAMYFCASRITSGGVETQYFGPGTRLLVL.

This clone was detected a few times. J is TRBJ2-3 and V is TRBV15, with D unclear. This CDR3 is built from 13 residues. The V end lost 2 bases, the J end lost 6 bases, and 9 bases lay between the germline ends. Germline V lookup: CDR1 LNHNV, CDR2 YYDKDF (reference sequence). The CDR3 spells CATSRLVWDTQYF. For the CDR3, the DNA is TGTGCCACCAGCAGACTAGTTTGGGATACGCAGTATTTT.

The chain recombines TRBV7-9 with TRBJ1-4; D not resolved. Germline CDR1 and CDR2: SEHNR and FQNEAQ (reference sequence). Between the trimmed V and J ends, which lost 4 bases and 8 bases, there was a span of 17 bases. The CDR3 has 15 residues. CDR3: CASSYIASGGEKLFF. The CDR3 DNA reads TGTGCCAGCAGCTACATCGCTTCGGGCGGGGAAAAACTGTTTTTT.

This chain joins TRBV29-1 and TRBJ1-1, with a weak D call TRBD1 (6 bases). The V end was cut by 3 bases, the J end by 1 base, with 9 bases between. The CDR3 contains 13 residues. Germline V gene sequence: CDR1 SQVTM, CDR2 ANQGSEA. CDR3 protein: CSVERGGNTEAFF. The DNA of the CDR3 is TGCAGCGTTGAGAGGGGGGGGAACACTGAAGCTTTCTTT.

J is TRBJ2-7 and V is TRBV4-1; TRBD1 is a possible D gene (5 bases). Trimming shortened V by 5 bases and J by 0 bases, and 17 bases separated the two germline ends. CDR1 and CDR2 (germline): MGHRA, YSYEKL. This CDR3 has 16 residues. This CDR3 reads CASSAGPDRSSYEQYF. The CDR3 coding sequence is TGCGCCAGCAGCGCCGGACCCGACAGAAGCTCCTACGAGCAGTACTTC.

The rearrangement links TRBV7-3 to TRBJ2-7; D gene unclear. The V end lost 1 base, the J end lost 0 bases, and 7 bases lay between the germline ends. Germline V gene sequence: CDR1 SGHTA, CDR2 FQGTGA. The CDR3 is 14 amino acids. The CDR3 loop reads CASSLMHSSYEQYF. The CDR3 DNA reads as TGTGCCAGCAGCTTAATGCACAGCTCCTACGAGCAGTACTTC.

The V gene is TRBV21-1, the J gene TRBJ2-1; the tabulated D call, TRBD1, remains unverified against the DNA. TRBV21-1 is tagged as a pseudogene. This CDR3 contains 14 residues. The CDR3 region is CASRTGTVPLWEFF. CDR3 in DNA: TGTGCCAGCAGGACCGGGACAGTACCTTTATGGGAGTTCTTC.

The chain joins TRBV29-1 to TRBJ1-3, with D possibly being TRBD1 (5 bases). The V end was cut by 3 bases, the J end by 1 base, with 19 bases between. Germline V gene data show CDR1 as SQVTM and CDR2 as ANQGSEA. This CDR3 is 17 amino acids long. This chain's CDR3 is CSVEVVITGSSGNTIYF. The CDR3 coding sequence is TGCAGCGTTGAGGTCGTTATAACAGGATCATCTGGAAACACCATATATTTT.

The chain joins TRBV9 to TRBJ1-2; 7 nucleotides align to TRBD1. This CDR3 spans 18 amino acids. Germline CDR1 reads SGDLS; CDR2 reads YYNGEE. Germline trimming cut 0 bases from V and 4 bases from J; bases unmatched to any gene: 15. Here the CDR3 DNA reads TGTGCCAGCAGCGTAGGAGGGGCTGGAGGGGGCGATGCCTATGGCTACACCTTC. Translating gives CASSVGGAGGGDAYGYTF. The whole variable domain, filled in from reference TRBV9 and TRBJ1-2, reads DSGVTQTPKHLITATGQRVTLRCSPRSGDLSVYWYQQSLDQGLQFLIQYYNGEERAKGNILERFSAQQFPDLHSELNLSSLELGDSALYFCASSVGGAGGGDAYGYTFGSGTRLTVV.

J is TRBJ1-1 and V is TRBV7-9; 8 bases are shared with TRBD1. The CDR3 is 16 amino acids. The J segment lost 0 bases and the V segment lost 3 bases, leaving 6 bases of the junction unmatched. Germline lookup yields CDR1 SEHNR and CDR2 FQNEAQ (reference sequence). CDR3 sequence reads: CASSFDSGGLNTEAFF. The CDR3 region has the DNA TGTGCCAGCAGCTTTGATTCAGGGGGCCTGAACACTGAAGCTTTCTTT. Combining the CDR3 with reference TRBV7-9 and TRBJ1-1 gives the whole variable domain DTGVSQNPRHKITKRGQNVTFRCDPISEHNRLYWYRQTLGQGPEFLTYFQNEAQLEKSRLLSDRFSAERPKGSFSTLEIQRTEQGDSAMYLCASSFDSGGLNTEAFFGQGTRLTVV.